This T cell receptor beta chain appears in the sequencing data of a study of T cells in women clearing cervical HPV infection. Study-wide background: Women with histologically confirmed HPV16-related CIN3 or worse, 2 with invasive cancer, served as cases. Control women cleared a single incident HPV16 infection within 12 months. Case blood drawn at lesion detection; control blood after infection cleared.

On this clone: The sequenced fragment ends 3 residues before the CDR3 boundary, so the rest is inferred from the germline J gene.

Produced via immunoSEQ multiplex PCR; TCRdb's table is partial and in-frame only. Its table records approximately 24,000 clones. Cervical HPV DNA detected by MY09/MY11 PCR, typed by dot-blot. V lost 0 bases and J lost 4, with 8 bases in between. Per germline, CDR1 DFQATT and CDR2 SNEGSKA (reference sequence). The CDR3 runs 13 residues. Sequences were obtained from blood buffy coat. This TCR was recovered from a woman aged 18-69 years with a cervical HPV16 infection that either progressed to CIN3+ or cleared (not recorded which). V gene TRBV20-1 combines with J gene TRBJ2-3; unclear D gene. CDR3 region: CSARDYVADTQYF. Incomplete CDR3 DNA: TGCAGTGCTAGAGATTATGTCGCAGATACG.